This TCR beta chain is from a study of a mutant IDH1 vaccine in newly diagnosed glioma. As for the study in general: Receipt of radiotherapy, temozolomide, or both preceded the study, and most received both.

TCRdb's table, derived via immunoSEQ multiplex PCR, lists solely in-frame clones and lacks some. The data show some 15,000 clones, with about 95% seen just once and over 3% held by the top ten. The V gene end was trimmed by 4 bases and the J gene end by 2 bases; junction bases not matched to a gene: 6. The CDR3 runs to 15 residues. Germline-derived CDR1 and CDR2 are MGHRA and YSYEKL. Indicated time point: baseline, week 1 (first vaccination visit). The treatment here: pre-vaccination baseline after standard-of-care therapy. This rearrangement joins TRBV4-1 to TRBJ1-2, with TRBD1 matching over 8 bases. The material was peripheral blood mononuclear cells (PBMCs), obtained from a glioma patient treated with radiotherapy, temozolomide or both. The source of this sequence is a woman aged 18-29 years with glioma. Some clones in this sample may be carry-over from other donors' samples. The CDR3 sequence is CASSLGQGGNYGYTF. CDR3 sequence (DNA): TGCGCCAGCAGCCTCGGACAGGGTGGGAACTATGGCTACACCTTC.